Included here is one T cell receptor beta chain sequence, with context. These data belong to a study of cytomegalovirus exposure and HLA in healthy donors. Across the whole study: There were approximately 81 million unique TCRs (from HLA-typed donors) in an early data release.

Participants comprised healthy donors of bone marrow. Unmatched junction bases numbered 5, after V lost 4 bases and J lost 5 bases. Germline CDR1 and CDR2: SGHRS and YFSETQ. The CDR3 is made up of 13 amino acids. Vbeta (60) and Jbeta (13) primers were used in the PCR. The table came from immunoSEQ multiplex PCR; TCRdb's copy has only in-frame clones and leaves some out. The sample's table shows under 200,000 clones. Material for sequencing was PBMCs. The sequence derives from a woman aged 18-29 years in good health and CMV-seropositive. The chain has TRBV5-1 and TRBJ1-2, with 7 positions matching TRBD1. CDR3 sequence (DNA): TGCGCCAGCAGCCGTGACAGGGATTATGGCTACACCTTC. This encodes CASSRDRDYGYTF.